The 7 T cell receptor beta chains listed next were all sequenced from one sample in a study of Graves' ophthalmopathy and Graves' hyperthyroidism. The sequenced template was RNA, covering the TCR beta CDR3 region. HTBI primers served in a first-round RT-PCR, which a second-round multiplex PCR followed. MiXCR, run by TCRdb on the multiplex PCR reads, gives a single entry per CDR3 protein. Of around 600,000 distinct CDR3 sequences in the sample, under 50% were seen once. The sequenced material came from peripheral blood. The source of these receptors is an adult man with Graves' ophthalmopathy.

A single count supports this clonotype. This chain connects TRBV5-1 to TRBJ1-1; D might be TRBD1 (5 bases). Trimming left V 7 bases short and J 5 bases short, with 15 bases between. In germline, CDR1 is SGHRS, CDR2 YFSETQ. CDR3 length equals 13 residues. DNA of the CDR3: TGCGCCAGCGGATTTGGGGGGGGGACTGAAGCTTTCTTT. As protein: CASGFGGGTEAFF.

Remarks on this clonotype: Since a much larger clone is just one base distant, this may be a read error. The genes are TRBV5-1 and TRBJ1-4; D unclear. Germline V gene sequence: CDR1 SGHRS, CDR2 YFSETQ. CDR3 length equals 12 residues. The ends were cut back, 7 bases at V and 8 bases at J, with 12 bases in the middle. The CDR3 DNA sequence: TGCGCCAGCGGACCGGACGCCGAAAAACTGTTTTTT. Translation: CASGPDAEKLFF.

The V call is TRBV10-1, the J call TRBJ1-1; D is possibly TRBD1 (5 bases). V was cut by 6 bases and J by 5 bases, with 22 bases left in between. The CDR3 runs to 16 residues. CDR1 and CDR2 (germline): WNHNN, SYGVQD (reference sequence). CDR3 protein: CASSAIRGSGATEAFF. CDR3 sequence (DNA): TGCGCCAGCAGCGCTATCCGGGGTAGCGGGGCGACTGAAGCTTTCTTT.

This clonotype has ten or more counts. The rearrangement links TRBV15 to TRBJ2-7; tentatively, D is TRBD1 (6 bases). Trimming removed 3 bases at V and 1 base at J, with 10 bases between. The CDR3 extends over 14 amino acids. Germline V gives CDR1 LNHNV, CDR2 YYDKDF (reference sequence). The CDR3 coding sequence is TGTGCCACCAGCAGTAGACAGGCGTCCTACGAGCAGTACTTC. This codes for CATSSRQASYEQYF.

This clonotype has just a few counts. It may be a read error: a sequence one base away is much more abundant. CDR3 loop: CASSLGDWFSYEQYF. CDR3 sequence (DNA): TGTGCCAGCAGCTTAGGGGACTGGTTCTCCTACGAGCAGTACTTC. The rearrangement uses TRBV7-9 and TRBJ2-7; D possibly corresponds to TRBD2 (6 bases). V shed 1 base and J shed 0 bases, with 10 bases lying between them. This CDR3 is built from 15 residues. Germline V gene sequence: CDR1 SEHNR, CDR2 FQNEAQ (reference sequence).

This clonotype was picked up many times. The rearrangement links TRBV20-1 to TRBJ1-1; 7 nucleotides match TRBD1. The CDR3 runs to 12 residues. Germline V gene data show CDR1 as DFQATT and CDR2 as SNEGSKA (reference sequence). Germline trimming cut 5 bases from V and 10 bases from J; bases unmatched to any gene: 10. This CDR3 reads CSAPGPRGGAFF. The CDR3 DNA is TGCAGTGCTCCAGGGCCCAGGGGGGGAGCTTTCTTT.

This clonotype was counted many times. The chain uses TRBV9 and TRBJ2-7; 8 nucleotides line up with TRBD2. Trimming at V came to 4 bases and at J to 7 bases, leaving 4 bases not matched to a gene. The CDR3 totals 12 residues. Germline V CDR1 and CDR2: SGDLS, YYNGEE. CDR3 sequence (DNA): TGTGCCAGCAGCATATCGGGGGGGGAGCAGTACTTC. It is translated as CASSISGGEQYF.